This T cell receptor (beta chain) stems from a study of blood T cell repertoires in COVID-19. Study-level information: Sources were T cells, B-cell-depleted T cells, or PBMCs; the material itself was cDNA or gDNA.

This table comes from immunoSEQ multiplex PCR, and its TCRdb copy is limited to in-frame clones, with some not included. The sample holds a few hundred thousand clones; around 88% are singletons and the top ten take more than 9%. This CDR3 comprises 15 residues. V was pared by 5 bases and J by 4 bases, with 6 bases of the junction left unmatched. CDR1 and CDR2 (germline): PRHDT, FYEKMQ (reference sequence). The V call is TRBV13, the J call TRBJ2-2; 8 bases are a match to TRBD2. The TCR comes from a man older than 75 with acute or convalescent COVID-19. Sequencing was performed on peripheral blood. CDR3 in DNA: TGTGCCAGCAGCATTAGACTAGCGCGCACCGGGGAGCTGTTTTTT. The encoded protein is CASSIRLARTGELFF.